The entry below describes one TCR beta chain. What it binds is not known. Genomic DNA, serving as template, underwent TCR beta VDJ and CDR3 profiling. Via MiXCR, TCRdb re-called the reads, giving one row per CDR3 protein. The table lists 95,000 to 150,000 distinct CDR3 sequences, 50% to 60% of them singletons. The data originate from a study of CD8+CD57+ T cells in acquired aplastic anemia. General study points: CD8+ Simpson's diversity showed no significant patient-control difference.

Trimming left V 4 bases short and J 9 bases short, with 16 bases between. CDR3 length equals 14 residues. From germline, CDR1 is SGHTA and CDR2 FQGNSA. An expansion of CD8+CD57+ cells by flow cytometry had been shown in patients chosen for sequencing. Untreated patients provided the blood samples, with no therapy given before sampling. The clonotype comes from a human donor with aplastic anemia. The V and J genes are TRBV7-2 and TRBJ1-5; unclear D gene. Sequenced material: sorted CD4+, CD8+, or CD8+CD57+ T cells (not recorded which) from PBMCs. CDR3 sequence reads: CASSSTQNLWPQHF. CDR3 coding DNA: TGTGCCAGCAGCTCCACACAAAACTTGTGGCCCCAGCATTTT.